Listed below are T cell receptor beta chains from one sample, sequenced in a study of T cells after yellow fever vaccination. TCRdb re-derived calls from the 5' RACE reads in MiXCR, one entry per CDR3 protein. Among tens of thousands of distinct CDR3 sequences listed, about 6% were seen once. The source was CD8+ T cells sorted from PBMCs, collected about 49 days after the first yellow fever vaccination. These receptors all come from a man in his late teens or twenties who received the YFV17D yellow fever vaccine. Both conserved end residues are part of each CDR3. D genes are given only for firm matches. Rows may omit the clone size; those that give it use once, few, many or a size class.

J gene | clone size | V gene | D gene | CDR3 DNA | CDR3 protein
TRBJ1-4 | - | TRBV6-5 | - | TGTGCCAGCAGTTATTTGCAGGCAGGAGAAAAACTGTTTTTT | CASSYLQAGEKLFF
TRBJ2-5 | many | TRBV4-2 | TRBD2 | TGTGCCAGCAGCCAAGGTCGGCTAGCGGGGGGAGGAGAGACCCAGTACTTC | CASSQGRLAGGGETQYF
TRBJ2-2 | many | TRBV12-3/TRBV12-4 | - | TGTGCCAGCAGTTTACCGGTAACTGTGGAGCTGTTTTTT | CASSLPVTVELFF
TRBJ2-1 | many | TRBV20-1 | - | TGCAGTGCTAGAGCTCCGTTGGGGACATCCTACAATGAGCAGTTCTTC | CSARAPLGTSYNEQFF
TRBJ1-5 | many | TRBV12-3/TRBV12-4 | - | TGTGCCAGCAGTTTAGAAGGGTTGAGCAATCAGCCCCAGCATTTT | CASSLEGLSNQPQHF
TRBJ1-1 | few | TRBV19 | TRBD1 | TGTGCCAGTAGACGACAGGGAGTCAGCACTGAAGCTTTCTTT | CASRRQGVSTEAFF
TRBJ2-3 | many | TRBV7-2 | TRBD2 | TGTGCCAGCAGCTTCCTCCGACTAGCGGGGGGTACAGATACGCAGTATTTT | CASSFLRLAGGTDTQYF
TRBJ2-1 | many | TRBV4-2 | TRBD2 | TGTGCCAGCAGCCCCGGGACTAGCTTGGACAATGAGCAGTTCTTC | CASSPGTSLDNEQFF
TRBJ1-2 | few | TRBV11-1 | TRBD1 | TGTGCCAGCAGCTTCAGGGACAGGTCGAAAGAGCCTAACTATGGCTACACCTTC | CASSFRDRSKEPNYGYTF
TRBJ2-6 | few | TRBV20-1 | TRBD1 | TGCAGTGCTAGACTGGAACCGGGACAGGTAGTTTCTGGGGCCAACGTCCTGACTTTC | CSARLEPGQVVSGANVLTF
TRBJ1-1 | many | TRBV29-1 | - | TGCAGCGTCGCAGTTATGAACACTGAAGCTTTCTTT | CSVAVMNTEAFF
TRBJ1-1 | many | TRBV6-5 | TRBD1 | TGTGCCAGCAGTTACTCATTCACAGGGGCTGGCACTGAAGCTTTCTTT | CASSYSFTGAGTEAFF
TRBJ1-2 | many | TRBV27 | - | TGTGCCAGCAGTCCCTCGGGGCGAGGGATCTATGGCTACACCTTC | CASSPSGRGIYGYTF
TRBJ2-7 | many | TRBV20-1 | TRBD2 | TGCAGTGCTAGGGATTGGGGGGGCGAGCAGTACTTC | CSARDWGGEQYF
TRBJ2-1 | - | TRBV30 | - | TGTGCCTGGGACGCCGGACGGGACAATGAGCAGTTCTTC | CAWDAGRDNEQFF
TRBJ2-5 | many | TRBV20-1 | - | TGCAGTGCTAGTCAAGGAAACCAAGAGACCCAGTACTTC | CSASQGNQETQYF
TRBJ2-7 | many | TRBV6-2/TRBV6-3 | TRBD1 | TGTGCCAGCAGTTCGTACAGGGGGCGCGGGGAGCAGTACTTC | CASSSYRGRGEQYF
TRBJ1-1 | many | TRBV6-5 | - | TGTGCCAGCGTACGGCCGGGTTCGAACACTGAAGCTTTCTTT | CASVRPGSNTEAFF
TRBJ2-6 | few | TRBV9 | TRBD1 | TGTGCCAGCAGCACACGGACAGGCTCTGGGGCCAACGTCCTGACTTTC | CASSTRTGSGANVLTF
TRBJ2-5 | many | TRBV6-1 | - | TGTGCCAGCAGTGAAGATCAGGCAGAAGAGACCCAGTACTTC | CASSEDQAEETQYF
TRBJ2-5 | many | TRBV7-8 | TRBD1 | TGTGCCAGCAGCTTAGCTAGGGGGCCGGGAGAGACCCAGTACTTC | CASSLARGPGETQYF
TRBJ2-3 | few | TRBV4-2 | - | TGTGCCAGCAGCCCCGGGGTCCGAGGGGGCACAGATACGCAGTATTTT | CASSPGVRGGTDTQYF
TRBJ2-3 | - | TRBV2 | TRBD2 | TGTGCCAGCAGCGCGACTAGCGGGGGGTCCACAGATACGCAGTATTTT | CASSATSGGSTDTQYF
TRBJ1-1 | few | TRBV12-3/TRBV12-4 | - | TGTGCCAGCAGTCCGGGCCGGGGGGCAGAAATAATGAACACTGAAGCTTTCTTT | CASSPGRGAEIMNTEAFF
TRBJ2-2 | - | TRBV5-4 | - | TGTGCCAGCAGCTTGGTTTCGCCGAACACCGGGGAGCTGTTTTTT | CASSLVSPNTGELFF
TRBJ1-2 | many | TRBV4-1 | TRBD1 | TGCGCCAGCAGCCAACCGGGACAGGGAAGTTGGGGCTACACCTTC | CASSQPGQGSWGYTF
TRBJ2-3 | many | TRBV9 | TRBD2 | TGTGCCAGCAGCGTAGGACTAGCGGGGGAGTTTGGAACGCAGTATTTT | CASSVGLAGEFGTQYF
TRBJ2-7 | few | TRBV11-2 | - | TGTGCCAGCAGCGCCCCCGGGACACCCCCGCCCGAGCAGTACTTC | CASSAPGTPPPEQYF
TRBJ2-3 | many | TRBV7-3 | - | TGTGCCAGCAGCTTAATCTCGGGGATGACAGATACGCAGTATTTT | CASSLISGMTDTQYF
TRBJ2-2 | many | TRBV6-2/TRBV6-3 | - | TGTGCCAGCACCCGGGGCGGGGAGCTGTTTTTT | CASTRGGELFF
TRBJ2-7 | few | TRBV7-8 | TRBD1 | TGTGCCAGCAGCCCTAGGCCGGGACAGAGCACCTACGAGCAGTACTTC | CASSPRPGQSTYEQYF
TRBJ2-2 | many | TRBV7-8 | - | TGTGCCAGCAGCTCTCCGGGACAAAGTGTGGACACCGGGGAGCTGTTTTTT | CASSSPGQSVDTGELFF
TRBJ2-1 | many | TRBV20-1 | - | TGCAGTGCCCTCCGGGACTTGGGGTACAATGAGCAGTTCTTC | CSALRDLGYNEQFF
TRBJ2-1 | - | TRBV5-4 | - | TGTGCCAGCCGTCGCGGTGATGAGCAGTTCTTC | CASRRGDEQFF
TRBJ2-1 | many | TRBV6-1 | TRBD1 | TGTGCCAGCACTGGACAGGGGGCCGTCAATGAGCAGTTCTTC | CASTGQGAVNEQFF
TRBJ2-5 | many | TRBV19 | - | TGTGCCAGTAGTAACCTAGCGAACCAAGAGACCCAGTACTTC | CASSNLANQETQYF
TRBJ2-3 | many | TRBV5-1 | - | TGCGCCAGCAGCTCGACGTATACCCGACCCCGGGCAGATACGCAGTATTTT | CASSSTYTRPRADTQYF
TRBJ2-5 | few | TRBV28 | TRBD1 | TGTGCCAGCAGTCCCCCCACGACAGGGCGGCAAGAGACCCAGTACTTC | CASSPPTTGRQETQYF
TRBJ2-1 | - | TRBV7-6 | TRBD2 | TGTGCCAGCAGCTCTAGCGGGGGGGCTTTCGTCGAGCAGTTCTTC | CASSSSGGAFVEQFF
TRBJ2-3 | many | TRBV5-4 | - | TGTGCCAGCAGCTTAACTGGAACAGATACGCAGTATTTT | CASSLTGTDTQYF
TRBJ2-3 | - | TRBV28 | - | TGTGCCAGCAGTTTGGGGGGGCCCACAGATACGCAGTATTTT | CASSLGGPTDTQYF
TRBJ1-2 | many | TRBV19 | - | TGTGCCAGTAGTATCTTCGGGTCAGGGATCTATGGCTACACCTTC | CASSIFGSGIYGYTF
TRBJ1-2 | - | TRBV5-1 | - | TGCGCCAGCAGCTTGGTGGGAGATGGCTACACCTTC | CASSLVGDGYTF
TRBJ1-5 | few | TRBV7-9 | - | TGTGCCAGCAGCTCCCCAGGTTTATATCAGCCCCAGCATTTT | CASSSPGLYQPQHF
TRBJ2-3 | many | TRBV9 | - | TGTGCCAGCAGCTCAAGGGCGGTGGACACAGATACGCAGTATTTT | CASSSRAVDTDTQYF
TRBJ1-1 | many | TRBV12-3/TRBV12-4 | TRBD1 | TGTGCCAGCAGTCGCCTTCCGGGACAGGGAGCTTTCTTT | CASSRLPGQGAFF
TRBJ2-3 | many | TRBV28 | - | TGTGCCAGCACCGGCGGGGGCACAGATACGCAGTATTTT | CASTGGGTDTQYF
TRBJ2-7 | many | TRBV15 | TRBD1 | TGTGCCACCAGCAGAGATCCCGGGACAGGGACCTACGAGCAGTACTTC | CATSRDPGTGTYEQYF
TRBJ2-5 | many | TRBV3-1 | - | TGTGCCAGCAGCCAAGTAGCCCGCGGTGAGACCCAGTACTTC | CASSQVARGETQYF
TRBJ2-5 | few | TRBV29-1 | - | TGCAGCGTAGACCCCCGGCGGCGGGGAGAGACCCAGTACTTC | CSVDPRRRGETQYF
TRBJ2-1 | many | TRBV20-1 | TRBD1 | TGCAGTGCTAGAACCGGGACAGGGATCAATGAGCAGTTCTTC | CSARTGTGINEQFF
TRBJ2-3 | few | TRBV7-9 | TRBD2 | TGTGCCAGCAGCTTCACGGGGACTAGCTTCGCAGATACGCAGTATTTT | CASSFTGTSFADTQYF
TRBJ2-3 | - | TRBV11-2 | TRBD2 | TGTGCCAGCAGCTTAGTGGGAGGGACTCCCCTTAGCACAGATACGCAGTATTTT | CASSLVGGTPLSTDTQYF